This TCR beta chain was identified in a study of tissue T cells after allogeneic stem cell transplantation. Whole-study context: Patients with graft-versus-host disease had grafts: four unmodified, three CD34-selected and T-cell-depleted.

Adult allogeneic hematopoietic cell transplant recipients with steroid-refractory graft-versus-host disease were prospectively enrolled for research autopsy. Gastrointestinal graft-versus-host disease was present in all patients, each treated with several therapy lines. CDR3 sequences, V/J genes, frequencies and template counts came from survey-depth TCRbeta sequencing. Only in-frame clones appear in the TCRdb table, and some are missing; sequencing was by immunoSEQ multiplex PCR. This table has about 2,800 clones, around two thirds appearing once. Details on this clone: Its antigen is unidentified.

Broader study findings: The study did not identify alloreactive or antigen-specific tissue TCRs, and some clones might be persisting host cells.

Trimming removed 3 bases from V and 2 bases from J; junction bases left unmatched: 5. This CDR3 spans 15 amino acids. Germline V gene sequence: CDR1 SGHDT, CDR2 YYEEEE. The rearrangement uses TRBV5-6 and TRBJ2-1, with 7 bases lining up with TRBD1. The TCR sequence derives from a male patient at least 60 years old with steroid-refractory graft-versus-host disease after an allogeneic stem cell transplant. Certain T cells may be donor cells from the graft. Sequencing used duodenal tissue, obtained at autopsy. The CDR3 DNA follows: TGTGCCAGCAGCTGGGGACAGTCCACCTACAATGAGCAGTTCTTC. Protein sequence: CASSWGQSTYNEQFF.